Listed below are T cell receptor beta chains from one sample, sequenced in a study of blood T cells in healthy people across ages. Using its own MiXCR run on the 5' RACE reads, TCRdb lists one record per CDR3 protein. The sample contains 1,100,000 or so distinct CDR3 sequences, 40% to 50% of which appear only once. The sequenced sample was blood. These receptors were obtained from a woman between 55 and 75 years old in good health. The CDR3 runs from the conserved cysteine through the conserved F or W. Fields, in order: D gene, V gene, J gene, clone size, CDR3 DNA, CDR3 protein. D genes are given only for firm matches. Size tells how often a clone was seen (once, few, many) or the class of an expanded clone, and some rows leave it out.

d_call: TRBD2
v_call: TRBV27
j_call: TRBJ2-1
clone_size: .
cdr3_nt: TGTGCCAGCAGTTTATTGACCCTAGCGGGAGGGGGGACGGGCTACAATGAGCAGTTCTTC
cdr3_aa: CASSLLTLAGGGTGYNEQFF

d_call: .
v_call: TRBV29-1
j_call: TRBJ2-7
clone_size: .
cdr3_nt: TGCAGCGTTGTGGACGCAAACTACGAGCAGTACTTC
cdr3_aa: CSVVDANYEQYF

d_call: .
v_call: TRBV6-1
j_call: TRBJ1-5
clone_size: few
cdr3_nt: TGTGCCAGCAGTGAAGCGAGCGGCAATCAGCCCCAGCATTTT
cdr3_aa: CASSEASGNQPQHF

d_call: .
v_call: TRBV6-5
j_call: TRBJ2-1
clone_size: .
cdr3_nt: TGTGCCAGCAGCAGGGCGGGACCGTACAATGAGCAGTTCTTC
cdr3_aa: CASSRAGPYNEQFF

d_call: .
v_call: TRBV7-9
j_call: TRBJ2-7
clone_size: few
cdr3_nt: TGTGCCAGCAGCTTACTGGGGACCCGCTCCTACGAGCAGTACTTC
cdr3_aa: CASSLLGTRSYEQYF

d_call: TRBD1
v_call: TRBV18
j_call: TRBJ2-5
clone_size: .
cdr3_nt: TGTGCCGGCTCACCGACGGGACAGGGAGGCGTAGAGACCCAGTACTTC
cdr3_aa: CAGSPTGQGGVETQYF

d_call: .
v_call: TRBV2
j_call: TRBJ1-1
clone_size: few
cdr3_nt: TGTGCCAGCAGTGCAGGGAGGATATCGGGTCAGGTGGTTCCTGAAGCTTTCTTT
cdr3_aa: CASSAGRISGQVVPEAFF

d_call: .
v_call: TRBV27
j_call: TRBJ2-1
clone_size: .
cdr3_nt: TGTGCCAGCAGTTTCGGACTTAACAATGAGCAGTTCTTC
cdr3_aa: CASSFGLNNEQFF

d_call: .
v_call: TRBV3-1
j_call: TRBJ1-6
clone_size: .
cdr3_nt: TGTGCCAGCTCTGACAAGGGCGGGTATAATTCACCCCTCCACTTT
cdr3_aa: CASSDKGGYNSPLHF

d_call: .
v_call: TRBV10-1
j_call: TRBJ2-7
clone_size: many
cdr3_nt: TGCGCCAGCAGTCCGACAGGCCTTAACGAGCAGTACTTC
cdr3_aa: CASSPTGLNEQYF

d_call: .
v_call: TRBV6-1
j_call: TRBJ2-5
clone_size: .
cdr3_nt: TGTGCCAGCAGCCTCCTGCGGGCTTCCACGTACCAAGAGACCCAGTACTTC
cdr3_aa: CASSLLRASTYQETQYF

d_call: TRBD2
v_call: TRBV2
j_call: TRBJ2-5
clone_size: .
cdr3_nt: TGTGCCAGCAGGGGGGGGACTAACCAAGAGACCCAGTACTTC
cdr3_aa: CASRGGTNQETQYF